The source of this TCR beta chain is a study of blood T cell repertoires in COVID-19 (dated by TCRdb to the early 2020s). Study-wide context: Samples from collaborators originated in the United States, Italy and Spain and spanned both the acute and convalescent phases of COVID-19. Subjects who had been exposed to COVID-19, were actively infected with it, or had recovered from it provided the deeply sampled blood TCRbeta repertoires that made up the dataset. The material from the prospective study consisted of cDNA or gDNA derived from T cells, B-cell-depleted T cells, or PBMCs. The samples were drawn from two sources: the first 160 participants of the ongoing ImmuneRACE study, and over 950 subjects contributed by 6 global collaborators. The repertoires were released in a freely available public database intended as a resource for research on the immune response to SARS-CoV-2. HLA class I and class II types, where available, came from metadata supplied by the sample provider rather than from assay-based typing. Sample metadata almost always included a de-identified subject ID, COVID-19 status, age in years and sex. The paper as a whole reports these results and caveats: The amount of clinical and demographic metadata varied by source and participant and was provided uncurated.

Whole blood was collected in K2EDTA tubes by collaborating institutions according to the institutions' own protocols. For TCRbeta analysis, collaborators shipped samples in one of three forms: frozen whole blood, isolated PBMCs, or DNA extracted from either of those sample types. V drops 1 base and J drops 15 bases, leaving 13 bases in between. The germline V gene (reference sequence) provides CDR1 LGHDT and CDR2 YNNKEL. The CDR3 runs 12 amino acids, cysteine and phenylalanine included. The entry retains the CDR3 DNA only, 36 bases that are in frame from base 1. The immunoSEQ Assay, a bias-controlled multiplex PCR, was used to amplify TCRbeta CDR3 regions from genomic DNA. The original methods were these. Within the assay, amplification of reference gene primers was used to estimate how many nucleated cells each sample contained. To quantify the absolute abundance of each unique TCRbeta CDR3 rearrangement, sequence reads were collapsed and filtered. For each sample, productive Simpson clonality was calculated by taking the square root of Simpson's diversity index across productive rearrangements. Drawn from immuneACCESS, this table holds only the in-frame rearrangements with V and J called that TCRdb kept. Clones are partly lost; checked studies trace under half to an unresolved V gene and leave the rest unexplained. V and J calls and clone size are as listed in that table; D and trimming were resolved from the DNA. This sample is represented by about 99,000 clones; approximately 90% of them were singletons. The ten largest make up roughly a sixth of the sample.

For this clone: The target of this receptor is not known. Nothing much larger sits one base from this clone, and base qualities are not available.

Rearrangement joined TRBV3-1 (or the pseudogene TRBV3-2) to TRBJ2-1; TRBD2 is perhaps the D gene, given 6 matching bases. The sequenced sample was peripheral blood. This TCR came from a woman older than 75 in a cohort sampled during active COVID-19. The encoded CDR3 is CASSQGLAGLFF. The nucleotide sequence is TGTGCCAGCAGCCAAGGGTTGGCGGGGCTGTTCTTC.